The 23 T cell receptor beta chains reported below all come from one sample, sequenced in a study of neurological immune-mediated disorders. TCRdb used MiXCR to reprocess the 5' RACE reads, holding one entry per CDR3 protein. The sample has about 71,000 distinct CDR3 sequences, around 3% seen once. The sample was PBMCs. The receptors were gathered from a man in his forties with multiple sclerosis.

This clonotype was detected many times. The chain recombines TRBV5-6 with TRBJ2-5, with TRBD2 as a possible D gene (5 bases). This CDR3 has 13 amino acids. The germline V gene has CDR1 SGHDT and CDR2 YYEEEE. V lost 2 bases, J lost 5 bases, and 10 bases lay in between. In nucleotides, the CDR3 is TGTGCCAGCAGCTTCTTAGGCGGGGAGACCCAGTACTTC. Translating gives CASSFLGGETQYF.

This clonotype was recorded many times. The CDR3 DNA reads as TGTGCCAGCAGTCCCACCTACAGGGGAGAGACCCAGTACTTC. It is translated as CASSPTYRGETQYF. The V and J genes are TRBV6-5 and TRBJ2-5; 7 bases align to TRBD1. CDR3 length equals 14 residues. Germline V lookup: CDR1 MNHEY, CDR2 SVGAGI. The V and J ends lost 5 bases and 4 bases, in that order; junction bases with no gene match: 7.

This clonotype was recorded at least ten times. The V gene is TRBV30, the J gene TRBJ2-7; possibly TRBD2 for D (6 bases). Germline V gene sequence: CDR1 GTSNPN, CDR2 SVGIG (reference sequence). With 4 bases removed from V and 3 bases from J, the gap between germline ends came to 22 bases. CDR3 length: 16 residues. In DNA, the CDR3 is TGTGCCTGGAACCATCCGGGACTCCTCTTTCTCTACGAGCAGTACTTC. Amino acid sequence: CAWNHPGLLFLYEQYF.

This clonotype was picked up many times. The chain links TRBV5-1 to TRBJ1-2; weak D call: TRBD1 (6 bases). CDR1 SGHRS and CDR2 YFSETQ come from the germline V gene. This CDR3 region has 13 residues. Trimming took 0 bases from V and 5 from J, leaving 8 bases between them. As DNA, the CDR3 is TGCGCCAGCAGCTTGGGGGGGCAGTATGGCTACACCTTC. Translating it yields CASSLGGQYGYTF.

This clonotype has at least ten counts. CDR3 residues: CASSGQGAQNSPLHF. The CDR3 DNA reads as TGCGCCAGCTCTGGACAGGGGGCACAAAATTCACCCCTCCACTTT. This chain links TRBV10-2 with TRBJ1-6, with 11 bases fitting TRBD1. The germline V gene encodes CDR1 WSHSY and CDR2 SAAADI. The CDR3 length is 15 residues. V shed 8 bases, J shed 7 bases, and the junction held 7 bases outside the gene matches.

This sequence joins TRBV11-2 and TRBJ2-3; 9 nucleotides line up with TRBD2. Germline V gene lookup returns CDR1 SGHAT and CDR2 FQNNGV. The CDR3 has 16 residues. V shed 1 base and J 6 bases; nucleotides not matched to a gene: 8. The CDR3 region has the DNA TGTGCCAGCAGCTTAGTGTTGGCTAGCGGGGTGGATACGCAGTATTTT. Translating gives CASSLVLASGVDTQYF.

This clonotype was found many times. The V gene is TRBV5-1, the J gene TRBJ1-5; D is ambiguous. The germline CDR1 and CDR2 sequences are SGHRS and YFSETQ. The CDR3 has 13 amino acids. Between the trimmed V and J ends, which lost 0 bases and 3 bases, there was a span of 4 bases. In DNA, the CDR3 is TGCGCCAGCAGCTTGGGTCTCAATCAGCCCCAGCATTTT. Its translation: CASSLGLNQPQHF.

This clonotype was seen at least ten times. J is TRBJ1-2 and V is TRBV27, with 9 bases that match TRBD1. The length of the CDR3 is 15 residues. Germline CDR1 reads MNHEY; CDR2 reads SMNVEV (reference sequence). Unmatched junction bases numbered 12, after V lost 5 bases and J lost 8 bases. DNA of the CDR3: TGTGCCAGCAGTCCCTCCTCGGGACAGGGAAGGGGCTACACCTTC. Its translation is CASSPSSGQGRGYTF.

This clonotype was counted many times. This chain links TRBV7-9 with TRBJ2-7, with 7 bases matching TRBD1. V lost 5 bases and J lost 3; bases outside the gene matches: 4. Germline V CDR1 and CDR2: SEHNR, FQNEAQ (reference sequence). The CDR3 is made up of 13 amino acids. CDR3 in DNA: TGTGCCAGCAGCCCAACAGGGGTCTACGAGCAGTACTTC. It translates to CASSPTGVYEQYF. Drawing the rest from reference TRBV7-9 and TRBJ2-7, the complete variable domain is DTGVSQNPRHKITKRGQNVTFRCDPISEHNRLYWYRQTLGQGPEFLTYFQNEAQLEKSRLLSDRFSAERPKGSFSTLEIQRTEQGDSAMYLCASSPTGVYEQYFGPGTRLTVT.

This clonotype occurred many times. The chain employs TRBV7-9 and TRBJ2-7; 7 bases match TRBD1. The CDR3 totals 16 residues. Germline V lookup: CDR1 SEHNR, CDR2 FQNEAQ (reference sequence). The junction had 5 bases not matched to a gene; V was cut back by 0 bases and J by 0 bases. Here the CDR3 DNA reads TGTGCCAGCAGCTTAGCGGGGACAGCCCTCTCCTACGAGCAGTACTTC. It encodes CASSLAGTALSYEQYF. The full variable domain, rest sourced from reference TRBV7-9 and TRBJ2-7, is DTGVSQNPRHKITKRGQNVTFRCDPISEHNRLYWYRQTLGQGPEFLTYFQNEAQLEKSRLLSDRFSAERPKGSFSTLEIQRTEQGDSAMYLCASSLAGTALSYEQYFGPGTRLTVT.

CDR3 protein: CSVDYPTEAFF. DNA of the CDR3: TGCAGCGTTGACTACCCCACTGAAGCTTTCTTT. The chain recombines TRBV29-1 with TRBJ1-1; D remains ambiguous. CDR3 length: 11 residues. Germline V gene lookup returns CDR1 SQVTM and CDR2 ANQGSEA. V was shortened by 3 bases and J by 4 bases, with 6 bases between the two germline ends.

This clonotype was seen repeatedly, ten times or more. The rearrangement links TRBV5-1 to TRBJ2-5; the match to TRBD1 covers 7 bases. V lost 4 bases, J lost 1 base, and 7 bases stayed unmatched. The germline gives CDR1 SGHRS, CDR2 YFSETQ. The CDR3 covers 15 residues. CDR3 nucleotide sequence: TGCGCCAGCAGCGACCCCAGACAGGGCCAAGAGACCCAGTACTTC. It specifies CASSDPRQGQETQYF.

In its sample, this clonotype was seen many times. The chain employs TRBV20-1 and TRBJ1-6; no firm D call. Germline assignment: CDR1 DFQATT and CDR2 SNEGSKA (reference sequence). V was trimmed by 1 base and J by 7 bases, leaving 14 bases between them. The CDR3 extends over 15 amino acids. The DNA for the CDR3 is TGCAGTGCTAGAGTATCGGGGTTGCGGAATTCACCCCTCCACTTT. Translation gives CSARVSGLRNSPLHF.

This clonotype has at least ten counts. The chain links TRBV5-5 to TRBJ1-1; D not certain. The V gene lost 3 bases and the J gene lost 1 base, with 1 base spanning the gap. Looked up from germline, CDR1 is SGHKS and CDR2 is YYEKEE (reference sequence). The CDR3 length is 11 residues. DNA for the CDR3: TGTGCCAGCAGCTGGAACACTGAAGCTTTCTTT. Translated, it gives CASSWNTEAFF.

This clonotype was seen at least ten times. A read error may account for a junction end that differs from germline. The CDR3 DNA sequence: TGCGCCAGCAGCTCCCCGAAAGACTCTGTGGCCAACGTCCTGACTTTC. Amino acid sequence: CASSSPKDSVANVLTF. This chain joins TRBV5-1 and TRBJ2-6; D gene uncertain. The CDR3 runs 16 residues. Germline V gene lookup returns CDR1 SGHRS and CDR2 YFSETQ.

This clonotype was observed many times. The chain carries TRBV5-1 and TRBJ2-5; 7 bases map to TRBD1. The CDR3 totals 13 residues. From germline, CDR1 is SGHRS and CDR2 YFSETQ. The junction had 1 base not matched to a gene; V was cut back by 3 bases and J by 2 bases. This CDR3 is CASSSTGQETQYF. In DNA form, the CDR3 reads TGCGCCAGCAGCTCGACAGGGCAAGAGACCCAGTACTTC.

Many counts were recorded for this clonotype. This chain links TRBV6-1 with TRBJ2-3; maybe TRBD1 (5 bases). CDR1 MNHNS and CDR2 SASEGT come from the germline V gene. CDR3 size: 15 residues. The V end was cut by 7 bases, the J end by 7 bases, with 21 bases between. The CDR3, as DNA: TGTGCCAGCACCTTAAGGGTACAGGCGGAGAATACGCAGTATTTT. It yields the protein CASTLRVQAENTQYF.

This clonotype was recorded at least ten times. The genes are TRBV12-3 or TRBV12-4 and TRBJ1-2; D remains ambiguous. This CDR3 is built from 14 residues. Trimming removed 2 bases at V and 1 base at J, with 8 bases between. The CDR3: CASSLSSSNYGYTF. CDR3 nucleotides: TGTGCCAGCAGTTTATCGTCCAGTAACTATGGCTACACCTTC.

The chain carries TRBV29-1 and TRBJ2-3, with D tentatively TRBD2 (6 bases). CDR1 is SQVTM, CDR2 ANQGSEA, per germline. The CDR3 contains 18 residues. Between the trimmed V and J ends, which lost 3 bases and 0 bases, there was a span of 22 bases. The CDR3 reads CSVETQGSGMSSTDTQYF. The CDR3 nucleotides are TGCAGCGTTGAGACGCAGGGTAGCGGAATGTCTAGCACAGATACGCAGTATTTT.

This clonotype has at least ten counts. V is TRBV20-1 and J is TRBJ1-5; possibly TRBD1 for D (6 bases). Deletions cut 5 bases from V and 3 bases from J, with 14 bases between. Germline lookup yields CDR1 DFQATT and CDR2 SNEGSKA (reference sequence). The CDR3 is 14 residues long. CDR3 coding DNA: TGCAGTGCTGTCAGGGGACCCCCCAATCAGCCCCAGCATTTT. This translates into CSAVRGPPNQPQHF.

This clonotype was picked up many times. The chain uses TRBV10-3 and TRBJ1-1; TRBD1 might be the D (5 bases). Germline V lookup: CDR1 ENHRY, CDR2 SYGVKD. V shed 5 bases and J shed 1 base, with 11 bases lying between them. The length of the CDR3 is 14 residues. The CDR3 loop is CAISRTGTNTEAFF. The CDR3, as DNA: TGTGCCATCAGTAGGACGGGGACGAACACTGAAGCTTTCTTT.

This clonotype was counted many times. The chain links TRBV20-1 to TRBJ1-6; D not certain. The CDR3 has 14 residues. CDR1 is DFQATT and CDR2 is SNEGSKA in the germline V gene (reference sequence). V lost 4 bases and J lost 3, with 10 bases in between. CDR3 sequence (DNA): TGCAGTGCTAAAGTGGCCATCTATAATTCACCCCTCCACTTT. Its protein product is CSAKVAIYNSPLHF.

This clonotype was seen only a few times. The gene calls are TRBV7-8 and TRBJ1-4; D is unclear. CDR1 is SGHVS and CDR2 is FQNEAQ in the germline V gene. V lost 5 bases and J lost 8, with 24 bases in between. CDR3 length: 17 residues. The CDR3 protein is CASSPLTPGSKKEKLFF. In nucleotides, the CDR3 is TGTGCCAGCAGCCCGTTAACACCGGGCTCAAAGAAGGAAAAACTGTTTTTT.